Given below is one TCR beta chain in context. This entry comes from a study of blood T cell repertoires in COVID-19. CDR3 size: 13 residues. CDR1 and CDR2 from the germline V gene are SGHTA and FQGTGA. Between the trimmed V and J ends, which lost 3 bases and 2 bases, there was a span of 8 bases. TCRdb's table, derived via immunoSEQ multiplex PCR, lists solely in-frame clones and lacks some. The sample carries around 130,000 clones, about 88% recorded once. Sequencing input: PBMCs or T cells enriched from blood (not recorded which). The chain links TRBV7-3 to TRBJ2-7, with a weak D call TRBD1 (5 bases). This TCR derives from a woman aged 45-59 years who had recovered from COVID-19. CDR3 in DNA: TGTGCCAGCAGCTTGGACATAACCTACGAGCAGTACTTC. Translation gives CASSLDITYEQYF.